This T cell receptor (beta chain) was recorded in a study of regulatory T cells in long-lasting Graves disease. This clonotype was counted many times. CDR3-region Arm-PCR and iRepertoire HTBI primers produced the TCR beta libraries. TCRdb redid the calling of the multiplex PCR reads with MiXCR, one entry per CDR3 protein. In the table there are 400,000 to 500,000 distinct CDR3 sequences, about 16% of which are singletons. CDR3 size: 14 residues. Trimming at V came to 5 bases and at J to 2 bases, leaving 3 bases not matched to a gene. Germline loops: CDR1 SEHNR, CDR2 FQNEAQ (reference sequence). As to time point: newly diagnosed GD, antithyroid drugs for less than 3 months. TCR sequences were obtained from RNA taken from PBMCs. These sequences were also reported in another study, on T cells in Graves' hyperthyroidism and ophthalmopathy.

The clonotype originates from a woman aged 25 to 45 with Graves disease. Sequenced material: peripheral blood mononuclear cells (PBMCs), taken at new diagnosis, from a patient treated with antithyroid drugs. The V gene is TRBV7-9, the J gene TRBJ2-1; 7 bases line up with TRBD2. DNA for the CDR3: TGTGCCAGCAGCCCCCGGGAGGCCTACAATGAGCAGTTCTTC. Translated, it gives CASSPREAYNEQFF.